A single sample is the source of the 19 T cell receptor beta chains below, sequenced in a study of shared T cell receptors in the human thymus. Clones were read by immunoSEQ multiplex PCR, and TCRdb kept only the in-frame ones, dropping some. The data hold approximately 730,000 clones, with around 85% observed a single time. These same records also appear under a second study, on human thymus T cells.

Specimen: thymocytes. The receptors stem from a girl younger than two with a congenital heart defect.

The chain combines TRBV5-1 with TRBJ2-5, with D possibly being TRBD1 (5 bases). CDR1 and CDR2 (germline): SGHRS, YFSETQ. The CDR3 loop spans 14 amino acids. V lost 2 bases, J lost 3 bases, and 11 bases lay in between. CDR3 sequence: CASSFNRREETQYF. CDR3 bases: TGCGCCAGCAGCTTTAACCGCAGGGAAGAGACCCAGTACTTC.

V usage is TRBV29-1 and J usage is TRBJ1-1, with 7 bases lining up with TRBD1. This CDR3 is 15 amino acids long. Per germline, CDR1 SQVTM and CDR2 ANQGSEA. The V and J ends lost 2 bases and 5 bases, in that order; junction bases with no gene match: 11. Here the CDR3 reads CSVELTAGGSTEAFF. The CDR3 DNA sequence: TGCAGCGTTGAACTGACCGCAGGGGGTTCTACTGAAGCTTTCTTT.

In its sample, this clone was seen once. The rearrangement uses TRBV4-1 and TRBJ2-7, with 10 nucleotides matching TRBD2. The J segment lost 3 bases and the V segment lost 5 bases, leaving 10 bases of the junction unmatched. The CDR3 is 16 residues long. Per the germline V gene, CDR1 is MGHRA and CDR2 is YSYEKL. The CDR3 bases are TGCGCCAGCAGCTACATAGCGGGGGGCCGTGGCTACGAGCAGTACTTC. This encodes CASSYIAGGRGYEQYF.

The gene calls are TRBV18 and TRBJ2-3; tentative D call: TRBD2 (5 bases). V shed 3 bases and J shed 2 bases, with 15 bases lying between them. Per germline, CDR1 KGHSH and CDR2 LQKENI. The CDR3 contains 16 residues. DNA of the CDR3: TGTGCCAGCTCACCGCGTTCGGGGTGGGACACAGATACGCAGTATTTT. Protein: CASSPRSGWDTDTQYF.

The V gene is TRBV29-1, the J gene TRBJ1-5, with D possibly TRBD1 on 6 matching bases. CDR1 is SQVTM and CDR2 is ANQGSEA in the germline V gene. The CDR3 covers 11 residues. The V end was cut by 0 bases, the J end by 15 bases, with 12 bases between. Here the CDR3 DNA reads TGCAGCGTTGAAGAAAGGGGGGGTCGGCATTTT. It translates to CSVEERGGRHF.

CDR3 amino acids: CASSSGAGYGYTF. For the CDR3, the DNA is TGTGCCAGCAGCTCAGGGGCCGGCTATGGCTACACCTTC. The rearrangement joins TRBV7-9 to TRBJ1-2; the D gene is possibly TRBD1 (6 bases). CDR1 SEHNR and CDR2 FQNEAQ come from the germline V gene (reference sequence). CDR3 length equals 13 residues. V gave up 4 bases and J gave up 4 bases, with 10 bases separating them.

The J gene is TRBJ1-4, the V gene TRBV5-1; unclear D gene. V was cut by 4 bases and J by 7 bases, with 11 bases left in between. The CDR3 totals 13 residues. Germline V gene lookup returns CDR1 SGHRS and CDR2 YFSETQ. CDR3: CASSGGEGEKLFF. The CDR3 nucleotides read TGCGCCAGCAGCGGCGGGGAGGGTGAAAAACTGTTTTTT.

This chain connects TRBV29-1 to TRBJ2-3; D is ambiguous. Between the trimmed V and J ends, which lost 3 bases and 2 bases, there was a span of 21 bases. Germline V gene lookup returns CDR1 SQVTM and CDR2 ANQGSEA. The CDR3 spans 17 residues. The chain's CDR3 is CSVESRFHAVSTDTQYF. The CDR3 nucleotides are TGCAGCGTTGAGAGCCGGTTCCACGCGGTTTCCACAGATACGCAGTATTTT.

This sequence joins TRBV4-1 and TRBJ1-1; 8 bases align to TRBD1. The CDR3 is 16 amino acids. Germline CDR1 and CDR2: MGHRA and YSYEKL. The V gene end was trimmed by 0 bases and the J gene end by 4 bases; junction bases not matched to a gene: 7. DNA for the CDR3: TGCGCCAGCAGCCAAGAGACGGCGACAGGGGCCACTGAAGCTTTCTTT. It yields the protein CASSQETATGATEAFF.

This clone was detected only a few times. This chain uses TRBV6-1 with TRBJ1-2, with D possibly being TRBD1 (6 bases). Trimming removed 0 bases at V and 7 bases at J, with 15 bases between. Germline V gene sequence: CDR1 MNHNS, CDR2 SASEGT. CDR3 length equals 15 residues. Here the CDR3 DNA reads TGTGCCAGCAGTGAAGCGCCCCAGGGGATCTGTGGCTACACCTTC. It translates to CASSEAPQGICGYTF.

Only one count was recorded for this clone. V is TRBV5-1 and J is TRBJ2-1; D unresolved. V was trimmed by 0 bases and J by 1 base, leaving 8 bases between them. Germline V CDR1 and CDR2: SGHRS, YFSETQ. The CDR3 totals 15 residues. The CDR3 region has the DNA TGCGCCAGCAGCTTGGTGGTGCAGTCCTACAATGAGCAGTTCTTC. Translated, it gives CASSLVVQSYNEQFF.

The genes are TRBV14 and TRBJ2-1; TRBD1 matches 9 bases. The germline V gene has CDR1 SGHDN and CDR2 FVKESK. The junction had 29 bases not matched to a gene; V was cut back by 2 bases and J by 6 bases. The CDR3 loop spans 23 amino acids. The CDR3 sequence: CASSQTKTATRAQGQGGSNEQFF. In nucleotides, the CDR3 is TGTGCCAGCAGCCAAACGAAGACGGCCACTCGGGCCCAGGGACAGGGAGGGAGCAATGAGCAGTTCTTC.

V gene TRBV28 combines with J gene TRBJ1-1; tentative D call: TRBD1 (6 bases). The germline V and J ends were trimmed by 3 bases and 3 bases, with 23 bases remaining between them. This CDR3 has 18 residues. Germline V gives CDR1 MDHEN, CDR2 SYDVKM. DNA for the CDR3: TGTGCCAGCAGTTTCAGACCGGGACAACAAGCGGGGGACACTGAAGCTTTCTTT. Amino acid sequence: CASSFRPGQQAGDTEAFF. The whole variable domain, remainder taken from reference TRBV28 and TRBJ1-1, is DVKVTQSSRYLVKRTGEKVFLECVQDMDHENMFWYRQDPGLGLRLIYFSYDVKMKEKGDIPEGYSVSREKKERFSLILESASTNQTSMYLCASSFRPGQQAGDTEAFFGQGTRLTVV.

This clone was seen only once. This chain uses TRBV16 with TRBJ1-2; unclear D gene. CDR3 length: 14 residues. Germline assignment: CDR1 KGHSY and CDR2 FQNENV. V lost 0 bases and J 8 bases, leaving 13 bases between the germline ends. CDR3 residues: CASSQSWQVGGYTF. CDR3 bases: TGTGCCAGCAGCCAATCGTGGCAGGTTGGGGGCTACACCTTC.

The chain couples TRBV15 to TRBJ1-2; D gene unclear. This CDR3 is built from 14 residues. V shed 0 bases and J shed 8 bases, with 13 bases lying between them. CDR1 is LNHNV, CDR2 YYDKDF, per germline (reference sequence). This chain's CDR3 is CATSREFFRGGYTF. CDR3 nucleotides: TGTGCCACCAGCAGAGAGTTTTTCCGAGGGGGCTACACCTTC.

The chain recombines TRBV12-1 with TRBJ1-2. TRBV12-1 is shown as a pseudogene. The CDR3 contains 18 residues. DNA for the CDR3: TGTGCCAGCAGCCCCAGTATTCCGTGTCCGAGGGAGGACTATGGCTACACCTTC. Protein sequence: CASSPSIPCPREDYGYTF.

The table lists this clone with a count of one. The chain uses TRBV4-1 and TRBJ2-1, with a weak D call TRBD1 (5 bases). Germline values: CDR1 MGHRA, CDR2 YSYEKL. The length of the CDR3 is 20 residues. Trimming pared 0 bases from V and 7 bases from J, leaving 28 bases between. The DNA for the CDR3 is TGCGCCAGCAGCCAAGATGGGGCAGGGTTAGGTTCTTCAACAGAAAATGAGCAGTTCTTC. As protein: CASSQDGAGLGSSTENEQFF.

Here the CDR3 DNA reads TGTGCCAGCAGCGGTGGTTGGCTAGCGGGGGCGCAGGAGCAGTTCTTC. Protein sequence: CASSGGWLAGAQEQFF. The chain uses TRBV9 and TRBJ2-1; 10 positions agree with TRBD2. This CDR3 is built from 16 residues. Germline CDR1 reads SGDLS; CDR2 reads YYNGEE. The trim removed 3 bases at V and 10 bases at J, leaving 13 bases unmatched.

The chain joins TRBV29-1 to TRBJ1-1, with D uncertain. The CDR3 totals 11 residues. CDR1 SQVTM and CDR2 ANQGSEA come from the germline V gene. V was clipped by 3 bases and J by 5 bases, with 7 bases between them. The CDR3 nucleotides are TGCAGCGTTGAGACTTGGACTGAAGCTTTCTTT. Protein: CSVETWTEAFF.